Following are 28 T cell receptor beta chains from one sample sequenced in a study of T cell changes during pregnancy in multiple sclerosis. The protocol was immunoSEQ multiplex PCR, while the TCRdb copy is restricted to in-frame clones and leaves out a portion. The table lists about 100,000 clones, about 90% of them singletons. The input for sequencing was peripheral blood, taken after pregnancy. The receptors were sampled from a female donor with multiple sclerosis, enrolled in a pregnancy study.

The genes are TRBV5-1 and TRBJ2-7; 8 bases are a match to TRBD1. The germline gives CDR1 SGHRS, CDR2 YFSETQ. The CDR3 covers 13 residues. V lost 3 bases, J lost 3 bases, and 2 bases stayed unmatched. This CDR3 reads CASSWGQDYEQYF. The CDR3 DNA reads as TGCGCCAGCAGCTGGGGACAGGACTACGAGCAGTACTTC.

The rearrangement joins TRBV29-1 to TRBJ2-7; 8 bases align to TRBD1. The trim removed 4 bases at V and 0 bases at J, leaving 2 bases unmatched. CDR1 and CDR2 (germline): SQVTM, ANQGSEA. The CDR3 spans 13 residues. The CDR3 sequence is CSVGQGSSYEQYF. CDR3 nucleotides: TGCAGCGTTGGACAGGGGAGCTCCTACGAGCAGTACTTC.

V gene TRBV6-4 combines with J gene TRBJ1-5, with a tentative D call TRBD1 (5 bases). CDR3 length: 16 residues. Germline V gives CDR1 MRHNA, CDR2 SNTAGT. V lost 0 bases and J lost 5, with 14 bases in between. The CDR3 nucleotides are TGTGCCAGCAGTGACTCGATCACAGGAGCCGATCAGCCCCAGCATTTT. Its translation is CASSDSITGADQPQHF.

V is TRBV7-9 and J is TRBJ1-3; 10 nucleotides align to TRBD1. The J segment lost 4 bases and the V segment lost 4 bases, leaving 7 bases of the junction unmatched. The germline CDR1 and CDR2 sequences are SEHNR and FQNEAQ (reference sequence). CDR3 length equals 16 residues. This CDR3 is CASSSDGDRGGNTIYF. CDR3 DNA sequence: TGTGCCAGCAGCTCAGACGGGGACAGGGGAGGAAACACCATATATTTT.

CDR3: CASSLRQGNQPQHF. CDR3 nucleotide sequence: TGTGCCAGTAGTTTACGACAGGGCAATCAGCCCCAGCATTTT. The genes are TRBV19 and TRBJ1-5; possible D gene TRBD1, 6 bases. Germline CDR1 and CDR2: LNHDA and SQIVND (reference sequence). The CDR3 has 14 amino acids. V was trimmed by 5 bases and J by 2 bases, leaving 10 bases between them.

J is TRBJ2-3 and V is TRBV5-1; 7 bases agree with TRBD1. The J segment lost 0 bases and the V segment lost 0 bases, leaving 10 bases of the junction unmatched. Germline V gene lookup returns CDR1 SGHRS and CDR2 YFSETQ. This CDR3 contains 18 residues. CDR3: CASSLAGQRSISTDTQYF. CDR3 DNA: TGCGCCAGCAGCTTGGCGGGACAGAGATCCATAAGCACAGATACGCAGTATTTT.

The chain combines TRBV6-1 with TRBJ1-1; D is perhaps TRBD1 (5 bases). CDR3 size: 14 residues. V lost 6 bases, J lost 1 base, and 12 bases lay in between. Germline-derived CDR1 and CDR2 are MNHNS and SASEGT. The CDR3 loop is CASSPETGNTEAFF. In DNA, the CDR3 is TGTGCCAGCAGCCCCGAAACAGGGAACACTGAAGCTTTCTTT.

Only one count was recorded for this clone. V is TRBV7-2 and J is TRBJ1-1, with 7 bases matching TRBD1. V shed 3 bases, J shed 0 bases, and the junction held 4 bases outside the gene matches. Germline CDR1 and CDR2: SGHTA and FQGNSA. This CDR3 comprises 15 residues. CDR3 amino acids: CASSLSTGMNTEAFF. DNA of the CDR3: TGTGCCAGCAGCTTGTCGACAGGGATGAACACTGAAGCTTTCTTT.

This clone was counted once. The chain carries TRBV7-2 and TRBJ1-2; D might be TRBD1 (5 bases). This CDR3 comprises 16 residues. V was clipped by 2 bases and J by 4 bases, with 17 bases between them. Germline V gene data show CDR1 as SGHTA and CDR2 as FQGNSA. The CDR3 DNA reads as TGTGCCAGCAGCTTAACAGGCCCAGTGGGATTCTATGGCTACACCTTC. Its translation: CASSLTGPVGFYGYTF.

The chain recombines TRBV19 with TRBJ1-1, with 8 bases that match TRBD1. CDR1 is LNHDA, CDR2 SQIVND, per germline (reference sequence). The CDR3 covers 15 residues. With 5 bases clipped from V and 2 bases from J, the junction kept 7 bases outside the gene matches. The CDR3 loop reads CASSRKQGDNTEAFF. The CDR3 DNA is TGTGCCAGTAGTCGAAAACAGGGGGATAACACTGAAGCTTTCTTT. The full variable domain, with the rest looked up from reference TRBV19 and TRBJ1-1, is DGGITQSPKYLFRKEGQNVTLSCEQNLNHDAMYWYRQDPGQGLRLIYYSQIVNDFQKGDIAEGYSVSREKKESFPLTVTSAQKNPTAFYLCASSRKQGDNTEAFFGQGTRLTVV.

V usage is TRBV9 and J usage is TRBJ2-6, with 10 bases matching TRBD1. Germline loops: CDR1 SGDLS, CDR2 YYNGEE. This CDR3 is built from 18 residues. Germline trimming cut 0 bases from V and 0 bases from J; bases unmatched to any gene: 3. The CDR3 region is CASSVAGTGDSGANVLTF. The CDR3 coding sequence is TGTGCCAGCAGCGTAGCCGGGACAGGGGACTCTGGGGCCAACGTCCTGACTTTC.

This clone was counted a few times. The CDR3 sequence is CASSIKQTQYF. The CDR3 DNA sequence: TGTGCCAGTAGTATTAAGCAGACCCAGTACTTC. This sequence joins TRBV19 and TRBJ2-5; D ambiguous. The CDR3 contains 11 residues. Germline CDR1 LNHDA, CDR2 SQIVND (reference sequence). The V end lost 3 bases, the J end lost 6 bases, and 5 bases lay between the germline ends. The whole variable domain, filled in from reference TRBV19 and TRBJ2-5, reads DGGITQSPKYLFRKEGQNVTLSCEQNLNHDAMYWYRQDPGQGLRLIYYSQIVNDFQKGDIAEGYSVSREKKESFPLTVTSAQKNPTAFYLCASSIKQTQYFGPGTRLLVL.

J is TRBJ2-3 and V is TRBV5-4, with TRBD2 matching over 9 bases. The CDR3 is made up of 19 amino acids. The ends lost 0 bases at V and 3 bases at J; junction bases unmatched: 14. Per germline, CDR1 SGHNT and CDR2 YYREEE (reference sequence). The CDR3 DNA sequence: TGTGCCAGCAGCTTGGTGGGGCTAGAAGCGGGAGGAAGGACAGATACGCAGTATTTT. It is translated as CASSLVGLEAGGRTDTQYF.

The V gene is TRBV28, the J gene TRBJ1-5; possible D gene TRBD1, 5 bases. From germline, CDR1 is MDHEN and CDR2 SYDVKM. Trimming left V 6 bases short and J 7 bases short, with 13 bases between. CDR3 length equals 13 residues. CDR3 coding DNA: TGTGCCAGCAGAGGGGTGGGAAACCAGCCCCAGCATTTT. It codes for CASRGVGNQPQHF.

The chain has TRBV7-9 and TRBJ2-2, with D possibly matching TRBD1 (6 bases). Germline V lookup: CDR1 SEHNR, CDR2 FQNEAQ (reference sequence). The CDR3 consists of 14 residues. Deletions cut 5 bases from V and 6 bases from J, with 13 bases between. As DNA, the CDR3 is TGTGCCAGCAGCCGGGACATGGGGGCCGGGGAGCTGTTTTTT. It specifies CASSRDMGAGELFF.

This rearrangement joins TRBV5-1 to TRBJ1-2; 9 bases are shared with TRBD1. The germline CDR1 and CDR2 sequences are SGHRS and YFSETQ. CDR3 length: 15 residues. Trimming removed 4 bases from V and 4 bases from J; junction bases left unmatched: 8. CDR3 bases: TGCGCCAGCAGCCCCGGGACAGGGATCGGCTATGGCTACACCTTC. Translating gives CASSPGTGIGYGYTF.

The gene calls are TRBV5-6 and TRBJ1-2; 7 bases fit TRBD1. With 3 bases clipped from V and 2 bases from J, the junction kept 10 bases outside the gene matches. This CDR3 is built from 16 residues. CDR1 and CDR2 (germline): SGHDT, YYEEEE. The CDR3 is CASSYGGGGSNYGYTF. The CDR3 nucleotides read TGTGCCAGCAGCTACGGCGGAGGGGGCTCGAACTATGGCTACACCTTC.

This chain links TRBV11-2 with TRBJ2-1; 11 positions match TRBD2. V lost 5 bases and J lost 4; bases outside the gene matches: 4. Germline V lookup: CDR1 SGHAT, CDR2 FQNNGV. The CDR3 consists of 15 residues. CDR3 nucleotides: TGTGCCAGCAGCGAGGGACTAGCGGTGTACAATGAGCAGTTCTTC. Its translation is CASSEGLAVYNEQFF.

V usage is TRBV18 and J usage is TRBJ2-7; the D is unclear. CDR1 is KGHSH, CDR2 LQKENI, per germline. The CDR3 sequence is 13 residues long. Trimming stripped 0 bases from V and 2 bases from J, with 5 bases between. DNA of the CDR3: TGTGCCAGCTCACCACCAAGCACCTACGAGCAGTACTTC. Translating it yields CASSPPSTYEQYF.

The rearrangement uses TRBV7-8 and TRBJ2-7; 8 bases fit TRBD1. The CDR3 runs 16 residues. CDR1 and CDR2 from the germline V gene are SGHVS and FQNEAQ. Trimming cost V 0 bases and J 3 bases; bases outside gene matches: 7. CDR3 bases: TGTGCCAGCAGCTTAGCGCTTCAGGGGGCCAACTACGAGCAGTACTTC. Its protein is CASSLALQGANYEQYF.

V is TRBV30 and J is TRBJ1-2; D is undetermined. In germline, CDR1 is GTSNPN, CDR2 SVGIG (reference sequence). V dropped 0 bases and J dropped 1 base, with 6 bases sitting between them. The CDR3 is 13 residues long. The CDR3 is CAWSVRSNYGYTF. CDR3 nucleotides: TGTGCCTGGAGTGTAAGGAGTAACTATGGCTACACCTTC.

This chain links TRBV6-5 with TRBJ2-7, with 7 bases identical to TRBD1. Per germline, CDR1 MNHEY and CDR2 SVGAGI. Unmatched junction bases numbered 5, after V lost 7 bases and J lost 2 bases. The CDR3 is made up of 13 amino acids. Written as DNA, the CDR3 is TGTGCCAGCACTAGGGGGCCCGCCTACGAGCAGTACTTC. Encoded protein: CASTRGPAYEQYF.

This clone was seen just once. The chain has TRBV5-1 and TRBJ2-2; 7 bases map to TRBD1. This CDR3 is built from 16 residues. Germline V lookup: CDR1 SGHRS, CDR2 YFSETQ. The V and J ends lost 2 bases and 1 base, in that order; junction bases with no gene match: 5. The CDR3 is CASSLRQGLNTGELFF. The CDR3 DNA follows: TGCGCCAGCAGCTTAAGACAGGGTTTGAACACCGGGGAGCTGTTTTTT.

The CDR3 spells CASSPSQGPGNTIYF. CDR3 in DNA: TGTGCCAGCTCACCCTCACAGGGTCCGGGAAACACCATATATTTT. The genes are TRBV18 and TRBJ1-3; possibly TRBD1 for D (6 bases). CDR1 is KGHSH and CDR2 is LQKENI in the germline V gene. The CDR3 runs 15 residues. Trimming took 3 bases from V and 4 from J, leaving 13 bases between them. The variable domain in full, with the rest retrieved from reference TRBV18 and TRBJ1-3, is NAGVMQNPRHLVRRRGQEARLRCSPMKGHSHVYWYRQLPEEGLKFMVYLQKENIIDESGMPKERFSAEFPKEGPSILRIQQVVRGDSAAYFCASSPSQGPGNTIYFGEGSWLTVV.

The genes are TRBV4-3 and TRBJ1-1; weak D call: TRBD1 (6 bases). V was shortened by 3 bases and J by 5 bases, with 7 bases between the two germline ends. Germline CDR1 is LGHNA and CDR2 is YSLEER. This CDR3 comprises 12 residues. As DNA, the CDR3 is TGCGCCAGCAGCCACAGGGGTACTGAAGCTTTCTTT. Translation gives CASSHRGTEAFF.

The V and J genes are TRBV2 and TRBJ1-5, with 9 positions matching TRBD1. V lost 2 bases and J lost 6; bases outside the gene matches: 17. The CDR3 consists of 19 residues. CDR1 and CDR2 (germline): SNHLY, FYNNEI. CDR3 bases: TGTGCCAGCAGTGAAAGGACAGGGGTAGGCCCGTACGTTATTCAGCCCCAGCATTTT. It codes for CASSERTGVGPYVIQPQHF.

The J gene is TRBJ1-2, the V gene TRBV4-2; D uncertain. The length of the CDR3 is 15 residues. The V gene's germline CDR1 is LGHNA and CDR2 YNFKEQ. The V gene lost 0 bases and the J gene lost 4 bases, with 12 bases spanning the gap. The CDR3 bases are TGTGCCAGCAGCCAAGAGGCCCCCGCTCGCTATGGCTACACCTTC. Translating gives CASSQEAPARYGYTF.

J is TRBJ2-7 and V is TRBV7-2, with D tentatively TRBD1 (6 bases). The V end was cut by 6 bases, the J end by 4 bases, with 16 bases between. CDR1 is SGHTA and CDR2 is FQGNSA in the germline V gene. This CDR3 spans 14 amino acids. CDR3 coding DNA: TGTGCCAGCAGTTCAGGGGTAGGAATGTACGAGCAGTACTTC. It specifies CASSSGVGMYEQYF.